The clone carrying this T cell receptor beta chain came up many times. Regarding time point: before trial treatment. This record comes from a study of low-dose radiotherapy and immunotherapy resistance in tumors. About the research overall: A dose of 1 Gy per fraction every two weeks went to Cohort 2, totaling 13 Gy over 26 weeks.

The CDR3 loop spans 16 amino acids. Trimming removed 4 bases from V and 0 bases from J, with 16 bases in between. First-strand cDNA used TRAV- and TRBV-specific primers, covering alpha and beta chains. Both a constant-region primer and a V-primer adapter served to amplify TCRs across 15 to 25 PCR cycles. Isolated mRNA was amplified by in vitro transcription. TCRdb reprocessed the reads via MiXCR and lists one record per CDR3 protein. The repertoire holds 70,000 to 90,000 distinct CDR3 sequences, with about 18% as singletons. The J gene is TRBJ2-7, the V gene TRBV12-3 or TRBV12-4, with D possibly matching TRBD1 (6 bases). This receptor was identified in a male donor with prostate cancer. Source: PBMCs, taken before treatment. The CDR3 sequence: CASSYQGIIVSYEQYF. The CDR3 bases are TGTGCCAGCAGTTACCAGGGGATTATAGTCTCCTACGAGCAGTACTTC.